This TCR beta chain was sequenced during a study of technical replicates of blood from a few donors (dated by TCRdb to about 2017). This clone was recorded once. The clone's antigen remains unknown. No base quality information exists; no much larger clone differs at one position. Library construction relied on the immunoSEQ multiplex PCR assay. The table was pulled from immuneACCESS by TCRdb, which kept in-frame rearrangements only. Such tables lose some clones; where checked, under half of the loss comes from unresolved V genes, and the rest has no known cause. Across this sample there are tens of thousands of clones, with less than 97% seen only once. The ten largest account for roughly 0.24% of the sample. Its CDR3 holds 14 amino acids, cysteine through phenylalanine. The retained sequence is limited to the CDR3, 42 bases, with the frame set at the first base. V is shortened by 7 bases, J by 3 bases, and the region joining them spans 15 bases. CDR1 SGHAT and CDR2 FQNNGV are derived from the germline V gene.

The receptor was derived from a human donor in good health. Input material: T cells isolated from PBMCs. This sequence uses TRBV11-2 and TRBJ2-5, with a weak D call of TRBD1 (6 bases match). In nucleotides, the sequence is TGTGCCAGCAACGGCGGACAGACTAAAGAGACCCAGTACTTC. Translated, this gives CASNGGQTKETQYF.